This T cell receptor (beta chain) was captured in a study of cytomegalovirus exposure and HLA in healthy donors. The study's findings and limits: Evidence from a later analysis indicated that most CMV-associated TCR beta chains looked HLA-restricted. Presence/absence results assume similar sequencing depth per donor, which may not hold. Rare sequences made up most TCRs, while some public TCRs were found in many donors.

Use of 60 Vbeta and 13 Jbeta primers characterized the PCR. Only in-frame clones appear in the TCRdb table, and some are missing; sequencing was by immunoSEQ multiplex PCR. In the table there are under 250,000 clones, approximately 80% of which are singletons. Germline-derived CDR1 and CDR2 are SEHNR and FQNEAQ (reference sequence). The CDR3 extends over 14 amino acids. V lost 8 bases to trimming and J lost 2 bases; unmatched junction nucleotides: 6. Comment on this clone: Its antigen is unidentified.

The sequence derives from an older woman in good health and CMV-seropositive. The J gene is TRBJ2-5, the V gene TRBV7-9; 9 positions match TRBD2. Sequencing was carried out using PBMCs. CDR3 nucleotide sequence: TGTGCCAGCGTCGGCGGGAGGGTTCAAGAGACCCAGTACTTC. This codes for CASVGGRVQETQYF.